This TCR beta chain was retrieved from a study of OX40 agonist ivuxolimab in advanced cancers. Study-level results: Some patients who did not respond also had low normalized T-cell clonal expansion. Mean expanded clone counts were higher in CD8+ than CD4+ T cells. There was clonal expansion of CD4+ and CD8+ blood T cells by week 6 at 0.1 to 3.0 mg/kg.

TCRdb's table, derived via immunoSEQ multiplex PCR, lists solely in-frame clones and lacks some. This table has 60,000 to 70,000 clones, 65% to 90% appearing once. Comment on this clone: Its antigen is undetermined.

Germline values: CDR1 MNHNY, CDR2 SVGAGI (reference sequence). The germline V and J ends were trimmed by 6 bases and 1 base, with 12 bases remaining between them. The CDR3 runs 14 residues. The source was CD4+ or CD8+ T cells sorted from blood, collected in a trial of the OX40 agonist ivuxolimab. The chain is built from TRBV6-6 and TRBJ1-1; TRBD1 might be the D (5 bases). This clonotype was sampled from an adult with an advanced solid tumor such as melanoma, head and neck, liver or kidney cancer. CDR3 region: CASSISGGNTEAFF. In nucleotides, the CDR3 is TGTGCCAGCAGCATCTCCGGGGGGAACACTGAAGCTTTCTTT.